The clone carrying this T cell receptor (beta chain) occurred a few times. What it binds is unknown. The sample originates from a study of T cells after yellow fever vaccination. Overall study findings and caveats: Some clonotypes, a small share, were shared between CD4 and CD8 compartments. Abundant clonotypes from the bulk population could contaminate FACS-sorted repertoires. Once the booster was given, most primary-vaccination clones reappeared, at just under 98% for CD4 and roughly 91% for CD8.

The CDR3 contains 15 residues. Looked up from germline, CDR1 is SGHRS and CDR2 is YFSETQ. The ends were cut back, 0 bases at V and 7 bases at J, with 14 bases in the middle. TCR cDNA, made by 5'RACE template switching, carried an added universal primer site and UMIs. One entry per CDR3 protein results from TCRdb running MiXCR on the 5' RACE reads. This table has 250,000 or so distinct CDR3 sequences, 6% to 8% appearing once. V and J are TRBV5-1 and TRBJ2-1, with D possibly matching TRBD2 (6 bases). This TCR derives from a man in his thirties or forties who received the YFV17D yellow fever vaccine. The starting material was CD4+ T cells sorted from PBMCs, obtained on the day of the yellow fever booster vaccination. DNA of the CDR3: TGCGCCAGCAGCTTGGGACTAGACTCAGGAAATGAGCAGTTCTTC. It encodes CASSLGLDSGNEQFF.